The clone carrying this T cell receptor beta chain was picked up many times. From RNA transcripts, TCR beta CDR3 regions were amplified. The primer set for the first-round RT-PCR of the TCR CDR3 was HTBI. TCRdb recomputed calls from the multiplex PCR reads with MiXCR, one row per CDR3 protein. The profile shows some 490,000 distinct CDR3 sequences, approximately 22% of them singletons. The diagnoses drew upon clinical symptoms, serum thyroxine and TRAb, thyroid ultrasound and orbital computed tomography. Germline V gives CDR1 ENHRY, CDR2 SYGVKD. The CDR3 totals 13 residues. V was trimmed by 7 bases and J by 1 base, leaving 10 bases between them. This sample is drawn from a study of T cells in Graves' hyperthyroidism and ophthalmopathy.

Sample: blood. The clonotype was recovered from a woman between 65 and 79 years old with Graves' ophthalmopathy. V and J are TRBV10-3 and TRBJ1-1; D perhaps matches TRBD1 (5 bases). The CDR3 region is CAITEGQNTEAFF. The CDR3 nucleotides are TGTGCCATCACCGAGGGGCAGAACACTGAAGCTTTCTTT.